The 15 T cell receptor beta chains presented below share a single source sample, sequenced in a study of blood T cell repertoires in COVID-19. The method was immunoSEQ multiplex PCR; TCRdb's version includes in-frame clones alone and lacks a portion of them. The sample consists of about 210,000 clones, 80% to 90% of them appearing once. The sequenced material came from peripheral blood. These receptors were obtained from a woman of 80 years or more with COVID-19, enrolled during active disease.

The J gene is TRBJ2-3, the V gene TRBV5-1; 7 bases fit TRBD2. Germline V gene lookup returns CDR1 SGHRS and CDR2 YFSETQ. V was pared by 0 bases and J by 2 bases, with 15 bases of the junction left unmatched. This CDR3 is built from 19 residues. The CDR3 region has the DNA TGCGCCAGCAGCTTGGACCCAGGGTTGGCGGGGGTGTCCACAGATACGCAGTATTTT. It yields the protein CASSLDPGLAGVSTDTQYF.

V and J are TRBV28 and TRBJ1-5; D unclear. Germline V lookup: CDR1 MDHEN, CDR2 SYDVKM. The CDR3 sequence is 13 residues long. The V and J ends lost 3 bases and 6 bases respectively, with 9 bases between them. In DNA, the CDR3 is TGTGCCAGCAGTTTGGAGGGAAGTCAGCCCCAGCATTTT. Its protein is CASSLEGSQPQHF.

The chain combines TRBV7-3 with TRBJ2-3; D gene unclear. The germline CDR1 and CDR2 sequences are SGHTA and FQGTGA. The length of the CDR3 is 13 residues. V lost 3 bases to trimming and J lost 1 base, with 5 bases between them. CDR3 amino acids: CASSFSRTDTQYF. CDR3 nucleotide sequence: TGTGCCAGCAGCTTCTCCCGCACAGATACGCAGTATTTT.

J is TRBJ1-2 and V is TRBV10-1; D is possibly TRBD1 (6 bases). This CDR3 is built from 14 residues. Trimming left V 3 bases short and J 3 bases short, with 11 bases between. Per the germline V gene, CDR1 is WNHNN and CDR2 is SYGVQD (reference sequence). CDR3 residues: CASSEGSGDYGYTF. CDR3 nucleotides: TGCGCCAGCAGTGAAGGTTCAGGGGACTATGGCTACACCTTC.

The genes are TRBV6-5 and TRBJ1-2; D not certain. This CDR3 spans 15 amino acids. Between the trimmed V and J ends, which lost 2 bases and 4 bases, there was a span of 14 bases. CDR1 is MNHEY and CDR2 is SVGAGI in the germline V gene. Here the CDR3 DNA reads TGTGCCAGCAGTTACACTAGGGTGATCGGCTATGGCTACACCTTC. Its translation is CASSYTRVIGYGYTF.

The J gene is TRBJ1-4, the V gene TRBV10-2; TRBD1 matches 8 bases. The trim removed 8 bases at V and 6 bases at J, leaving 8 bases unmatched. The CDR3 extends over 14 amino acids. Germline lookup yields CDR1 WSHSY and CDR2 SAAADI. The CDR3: CASGDRGGYEKLFF. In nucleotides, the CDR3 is TGCGCCAGCGGAGACAGGGGAGGCTATGAAAAACTGTTTTTT.

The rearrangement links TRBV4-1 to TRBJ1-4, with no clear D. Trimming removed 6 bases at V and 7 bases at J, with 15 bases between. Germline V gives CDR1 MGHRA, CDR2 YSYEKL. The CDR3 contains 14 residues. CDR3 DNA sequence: TGCGCCAGCAGTTTCGACAAGCAAGCTGAAAAACTGTTTTTT. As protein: CASSFDKQAEKLFF.

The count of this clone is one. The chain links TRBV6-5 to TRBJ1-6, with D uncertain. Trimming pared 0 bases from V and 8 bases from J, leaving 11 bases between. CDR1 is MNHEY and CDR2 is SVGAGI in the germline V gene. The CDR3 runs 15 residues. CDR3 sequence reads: CASSYSNRVDSPLHF. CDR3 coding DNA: TGTGCCAGCAGTTACTCTAACCGGGTAGATTCACCCCTCCACTTT.

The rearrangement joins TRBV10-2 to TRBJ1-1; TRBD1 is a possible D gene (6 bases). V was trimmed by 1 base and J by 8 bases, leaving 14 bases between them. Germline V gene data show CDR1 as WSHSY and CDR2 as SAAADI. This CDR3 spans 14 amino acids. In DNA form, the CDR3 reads TGCGCCAGCAGTGAGTTGGGAGGGGGGAACGAAGCTTTCTTT. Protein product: CASSELGGGNEAFF.

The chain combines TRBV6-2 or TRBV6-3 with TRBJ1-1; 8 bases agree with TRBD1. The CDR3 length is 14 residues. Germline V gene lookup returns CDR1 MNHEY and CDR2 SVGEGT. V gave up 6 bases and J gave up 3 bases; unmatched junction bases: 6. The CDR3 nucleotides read TGTGCCAGCAGCACAGGGGGGATATACACTGAAGCTTTCTTT. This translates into CASSTGGIYTEAFF.

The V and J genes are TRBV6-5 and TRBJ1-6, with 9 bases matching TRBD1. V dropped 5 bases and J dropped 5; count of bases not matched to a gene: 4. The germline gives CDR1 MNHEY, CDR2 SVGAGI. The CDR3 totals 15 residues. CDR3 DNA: TGTGCCAGCAGTCGAGGGACAGGGAATAATTCACCCCTCCACTTT. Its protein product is CASSRGTGNNSPLHF.

The CDR3 bases are TGTGCCAGCTCACCAGGCGCACAGAGCTATGGCTACACCTTC. Translation: CASSPGAQSYGYTF. The rearrangement links TRBV18 to TRBJ1-2; unclear D gene. Germline V gene sequence: CDR1 KGHSH, CDR2 LQKENI. V was pared by 2 bases and J by 4 bases, with 11 bases between. This CDR3 is 14 amino acids long.

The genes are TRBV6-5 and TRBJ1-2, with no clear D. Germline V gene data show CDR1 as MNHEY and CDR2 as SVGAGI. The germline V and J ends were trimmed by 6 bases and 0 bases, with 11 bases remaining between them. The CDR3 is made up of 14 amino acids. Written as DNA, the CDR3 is TGTGCCAGCAGCTTAACTGGGCCTAACTATGGCTACACCTTC. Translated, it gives CASSLTGPNYGYTF.

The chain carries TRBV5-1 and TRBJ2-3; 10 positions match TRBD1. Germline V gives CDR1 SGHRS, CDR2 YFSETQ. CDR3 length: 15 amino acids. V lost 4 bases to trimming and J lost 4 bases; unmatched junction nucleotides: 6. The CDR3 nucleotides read TGCGCCAGCAGCCCGAGGACAGGGGGGGCAGATACGCAGTATTTT. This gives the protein CASSPRTGGADTQYF.

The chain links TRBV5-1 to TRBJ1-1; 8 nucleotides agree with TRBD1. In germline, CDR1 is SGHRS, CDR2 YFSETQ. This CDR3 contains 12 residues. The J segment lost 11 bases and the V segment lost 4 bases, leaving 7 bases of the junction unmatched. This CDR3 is CASSVPGQVAFF. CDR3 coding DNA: TGCGCCAGCAGCGTACCGGGACAGGTGGCTTTCTTT. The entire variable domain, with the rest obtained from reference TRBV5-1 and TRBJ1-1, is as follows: KAGVTQTPRYLIKTRGQQVTLSCSPISGHRSVSWYQQTPGQGLQFLFEYFSETQRNKGNFPGRFSGRQFSNSRSEMNVSTLELGDSALYLCASSVPGQVAFFGQGTRLTVV.